These T cell receptor beta chains were read from a single sample in a study of blood T cells in healthy people across ages. TCRdb re-called the 5' RACE reads through MiXCR, storing one row per CDR3 protein. The sample has over a million distinct CDR3 sequences; 40% to 45% are singletons. Sample: blood. The receptors were sampled from a woman between 18 and 29 years old in good health. Both conserved end residues are part of each CDR3. The D gene is left open where the match is weak. The size entry is marked missing in some rows and otherwise reads once, few, many or a size class.

D gene	V gene	clone size	J gene	CDR3 DNA	CDR3 protein
.	TRBV27	.	TRBJ1-1	TGTGCCAGCAGACAGAGGGGCCCCACTGAAGCTTTCTTT	CASRQRGPTEAFF
TRBD1	TRBV10-3	.	TRBJ2-7	TGTGCCATCAGTCCCGGGACAGGGGGTAAGCAGTACTTC	CAISPGTGGKQYF
.	TRBV12-3/TRBV12-4	few	TRBJ2-1	TGTGCCAGCAGTTTACTAGGGGACTCCTCCCCCAATGAGCAGTTCTTC	CASSLLGDSSPNEQFF
.	TRBV6-5	few	TRBJ1-1	TGTGCCAGCAGTCCCCTCAGGGGTCCTACTGAAGCTTTCTTT	CASSPLRGPTEAFF
.	TRBV7-2	.	TRBJ1-2	TGTGCCAGCAGCTCGAGCGGCCCTTCTAACTATGGCTACACCTTC	CASSSSGPSNYGYTF
.	TRBV7-2	many	TRBJ2-3	TGTGCCAGCAGCTTAGTGGCTAGCACAGATACGCAGTATTTT	CASSLVASTDTQYF
.	TRBV6-6	.	TRBJ1-3	TGTGCCGCGGACACCATATATTTT	CAADTIYF
TRBD1	TRBV29-1	.	TRBJ2-3	TGCAGCGTTAGGACAGGTTATAGGAATACGCAGTATTTT	CSVRTGYRNTQYF
.	TRBV29-1	.	TRBJ1-1	TGCAGCGTTGAAAAGGGTATTCAGGGTTCGGAAGCTTTCTTT	CSVEKGIQGSEAFF
.	TRBV20-1	.	TRBJ1-5	TGCAGTGCTAGAGATCCGGCAGGGCTCAATCAGCCCCAGCATTTT	CSARDPAGLNQPQHF
.	TRBV5-1	.	TRBJ2-1	TGCGCCAGCAGCTTCAACATACTAGACGATGAGCAGTTCTTC	CASSFNILDDEQFF
TRBD2	TRBV3-1	few	TRBJ2-7	TGTGCCAGCAGCTGGACTAGCGGGGACTACGAGCAGTACTTC	CASSWTSGDYEQYF
.	TRBV29-1	.	TRBJ2-5	TGCAGCGTTGAAGGCAGGGGGGTAGGCGAGACCCAGTACTTC	CSVEGRGVGETQYF
TRBD2	TRBV15	.	TRBJ2-1	TGTGCCACCAGCAGACAGACTAGCGGGATTTCCTACAATGAGCAGTTCTTC	CATSRQTSGISYNEQFF
.	TRBV20-1	.	TRBJ1-2	TGCAGTGCTAGAGCCGCCGGGAGATGGAACTATGGCTACACCTTC	CSARAAGRWNYGYTF
.	TRBV28	.	TRBJ2-7	TGTGCCAGCAGTTTAACGACATGGGGGAGGGGGTACGAGCAGTACTTC	CASSLTTWGRGYEQYF
.	TRBV12-3/TRBV12-4	.	TRBJ2-1	TGTGCCAGCAGTGTACGTGAAACGGCCGGTGAGCAGTTCTTC	CASSVRETAGEQFF
.	TRBV24-1	.	TRBJ1-1	TGTGCCACCTCCGCCAACGGTTACACTGAAGCTTTCTTT	CATSANGYTEAFF
TRBD2	TRBV28	.	TRBJ2-1	TGTGCCAGCAGATCGACCGGGACTAGCGCGACGAATGAGCAGTTCTTC	CASRSTGTSATNEQFF
.	TRBV10-3	.	TRBJ2-1	TGTCCCATCAGTGAGTCCGAGACGCCGAACAATGAGCAGTTCTTC	CPISESETPNNEQFF
.	TRBV20-1	.	TRBJ2-7	TGCAGTGCTAGAGATGCTGCGGCAGGGCGGTACTACGAGCAGTACTTC	CSARDAAAGRYYEQYF
TRBD2	TRBV19	.	TRBJ2-1	TGTGCCAGTAGTATCGGTAGCGGGGGCTCCTACAATGAGCAGTTCTTC	CASSIGSGGSYNEQFF
TRBD1	TRBV20-1	.	TRBJ1-1	TGCAGTGCCTTGGACAGGGTGAGCACTGAAGCTTTCTTT	CSALDRVSTEAFF
.	TRBV28	few	TRBJ2-1	TGTGCCAGCAGTTTACCGGCGGTAAGCCGCAATGAGCAGTTCTTC	CASSLPAVSRNEQFF
.	TRBV5-1	few	TRBJ1-1	TGCGCCAGCAGCTTGGTAAAGCAAAATCGGGGAAACACTGAAGCTTTCTTT	CASSLVKQNRGNTEAFF
TRBD1	TRBV13	.	TRBJ2-1	TGTGCCAGCAGCTTAGTGACAGGGGCCTACAATGAGCAGTTCTTC	CASSLVTGAYNEQFF
.	TRBV9	.	TRBJ2-3	TGTGCCAGCACCTCCTCGTGGACCAGGGGAGATGCGCAGTATTTT	CASTSSWTRGDAQYF
TRBD2	TRBV20-1	.	TRBJ2-5	TGCAGTGCTAGAAAATCGGCGGGGGGGCGAAATGAGCAGTACTTC	CSARKSAGGRNEQYF
.	TRBV12-3/TRBV12-4	.	TRBJ2-5	TGTGCCAGCAGTTTGGGGACAAAGATTCAAGAGACCCAGTACTTC	CASSLGTKIQETQYF
.	TRBV5-1	.	TRBJ2-7	TGCACCAGCAGAGCGACGGCCTCCTACGAGCAGTACTTC	CTSRATASYEQYF
TRBD1	TRBV29-1	.	TRBJ1-1	TGCAGCGCCTTACAGGGGGCGGCCACTGAAGCTTTCTTT	CSALQGAATEAFF
.	TRBV27	few	TRBJ1-1	TGTGCCAGCAGTTGGGGTGGCGAAGCTTTCTTT	CASSWGGEAFF
TRBD1	TRBV5-1	.	TRBJ1-1	TGCGCCAGCAGCTTCCAGGGGGGTACCATGAACACTGAAGCTTTCTTT	CASSFQGGTMNTEAFF